The entry below gives a single TCR beta chain sequence along with its context. Its antigen is not known. This entry comes from a study of PD-1 blockade in classical Hodgkin lymphoma. The study, taken as a whole, reports: Repertoires differed for reasons still undefined, possibly disease activity or prior therapy. CD4+ TCR diversity climbed significantly by C4D1, unlike CD8+ TCR diversity.

All trial patients relapsed after autologous stem cell transplantation. Best responses included complete response and partial response; otherwise, the best response was progressive disease. Sequenced by immunoSEQ multiplex PCR; TCRdb stores in-frame clones only, minus some. The sample yields around 14,000 clones, approximately 82% seen once. Per germline, CDR1 SGHNT and CDR2 YYREEE (reference sequence). V was pared by 4 bases and J by 5 bases, with 12 bases of the junction left unmatched. The CDR3 is made up of 16 amino acids. The sequence derives from a human donor with classical Hodgkin lymphoma. The rearrangement links TRBV5-4 to TRBJ2-5, with TRBD2 identical over 9 bases. The source was peripheral blood mononuclear cells (PBMCs), collected before the second cycle of nivolumab. The CDR3 sequence is CASSQIGRGGRETQYF. The CDR3 DNA is TGTGCCAGCAGCCAAATCGGGCGGGGGGGCAGGGAGACCCAGTACTTC.